One and the same sample provided the 12 T cell receptor beta chains below, sequenced in a study of OX40 agonist ivuxolimab in advanced cancers. This table comes from immunoSEQ multiplex PCR, and its TCRdb copy is limited to in-frame clones, with some not included. The sample holds 50,000 to 65,000 clones; more than 85% are singletons and the top ten take under 15%. Sequencing used CD4+ or CD8+ T cells sorted from blood, obtained in a trial of the OX40 agonist ivuxolimab. These receptors all come from an adult with an advanced solid tumor such as melanoma, head and neck, liver or kidney cancer.

This chain joins TRBV15 and TRBJ1-1, with a weak D call TRBD1 (5 bases). CDR1 and CDR2 (germline): LNHNV, YYDKDF (reference sequence). V was cut by 5 bases and J by 4 bases, with 17 bases left in between. This CDR3 region has 15 residues. As DNA, the CDR3 is TGTGCCACCAGCGGGCCTCTGGGGGTGGGCACTGAAGCTTTCTTT. The encoded protein is CATSGPLGVGTEAFF.

The V gene is TRBV4-1, the J gene TRBJ1-1; the match to TRBD1 covers 10 bases. CDR1 and CDR2 from the germline V gene are MGHRA and YSYEKL. The CDR3 contains 15 residues. The trim removed 5 bases at V and 4 bases at J, leaving 7 bases unmatched. As DNA, the CDR3 is TGCGCCAGCAGCTTAGGACAGGGGGTTTCCACTGAAGCTTTCTTT. This codes for CASSLGQGVSTEAFF.

The J gene is TRBJ1-1, the V gene TRBV9, with D tentatively TRBD1 (6 bases). The CDR3 length is 13 residues. V lost 3 bases and J 4 bases, leaving 10 bases between the germline ends. Germline assignment: CDR1 SGDLS and CDR2 YYNGEE. The CDR3 sequence: CASSAGQFTEAFF. CDR3 bases: TGTGCCAGCAGCGCCGGACAGTTCACTGAAGCTTTCTTT.

The genes are TRBV5-4 and TRBJ2-7, with TRBD2 identical over 14 bases. The trim removed 2 bases at V and 6 bases at J, leaving 13 bases unmatched. The germline CDR1 and CDR2 sequences are SGHNT and YYREEE (reference sequence). The CDR3 totals 18 residues. The CDR3 DNA follows: TGTGCCAGCAGCTTTAGGGGGGGGACTAGCGGGAGTTCAGGCGAGCAGTACTTC. Its protein product is CASSFRGGTSGSSGEQYF.

The rearrangement joins TRBV2 to TRBJ2-7, with D possibly matching TRBD2 (6 bases). CDR3 length: 15 residues. V was trimmed by 4 bases and J by 0 bases, leaving 13 bases between them. Germline V lookup: CDR1 SNHLY, CDR2 FYNNEI. The CDR3 loop is CASSVGGRSSYEQYF. The CDR3 nucleotides read TGTGCCAGCAGTGTGGGGGGACGGAGCTCCTACGAGCAGTACTTC.

The gene calls are TRBV5-6 and TRBJ2-5; weak D call: TRBD2 (6 bases). CDR3 length: 15 amino acids. CDR1 is SGHDT, CDR2 YYEEEE, per germline. The V end lost 1 base, the J end lost 1 base, and 11 bases lay between the germline ends. The CDR3 sequence: CASSLLAGLQETQYF. CDR3 in DNA: TGTGCCAGCAGCTTGCTCGCGGGACTCCAAGAGACCCAGTACTTC.

The CDR3 DNA is TGCGCCAGCAGTCGGACAGGGGGGCTACAAGAGACCCAGTACTTC. Protein sequence: CASSRTGGLQETQYF. This chain uses TRBV23-1 with TRBJ2-5; 10 bases are shared with TRBD1. TRBV23-1 is filed as an ORF, its function uncertain. The CDR3 is made up of 15 amino acids. V was pared by 4 bases and J by 2 bases, with 4 bases of the junction left unmatched.

The chain has TRBV7-6 and TRBJ2-7; a weak D match, TRBD2 (5 bases). CDR1 is SGHVS and CDR2 is FNYEAQ in the germline V gene. Trimming took 2 bases from V and 3 from J, leaving 14 bases between them. The CDR3 has 15 amino acids. This CDR3 reads CASSLYGPGNYEQYF. DNA for the CDR3: TGTGCCAGCAGCTTATATGGGCCGGGAAACTACGAGCAGTACTTC.

CDR3 protein: CATSGDRGMNTEAFF. The CDR3 DNA reads as TGTGCCACCAGCGGGGACAGGGGGATGAACACTGAAGCTTTCTTT. The V gene is TRBV15, the J gene TRBJ1-1; TRBD1 agrees at 11 bases. The CDR3 length is 15 residues. Germline assignment: CDR1 LNHNV and CDR2 YYDKDF (reference sequence). Trimming took 5 bases from V and 0 from J; bases not matched to a gene: 2. Filled out from reference TRBV15 and TRBJ1-1, the complete variable domain reads DAMVIQNPRYQVTQFGKPVTLSCSQTLNHNVMYWYQQKSSQAPKLLFHYYDKDFNNEADTPDNFQSRRPNTSFCFLDIRSPGLGDTAMYLCATSGDRGMNTEAFFGQGTRLTVV.

The rearrangement links TRBV6-5 to TRBJ1-2, with D possibly being TRBD1 (6 bases). V lost 2 bases and J lost 7, with 11 bases in between. The V gene's germline CDR1 is MNHEY and CDR2 SVGAGI. The CDR3 has 13 amino acids. The CDR3 DNA reads as TGTGCCAGCAGTTACCTGGGGGCCCTTGGCTACACCTTC. Protein sequence: CASSYLGALGYTF.

The chain recombines TRBV11-2 with TRBJ2-7; the match to TRBD2 covers 7 bases. V shed 0 bases, J shed 3 bases, and the junction held 17 bases outside the gene matches. The CDR3 sequence is 19 residues long. CDR1 is SGHAT and CDR2 is FQNNGV in the germline V gene. Written as DNA, the CDR3 is TGTGCCAGCAGCTTAGACCGGGGGATAGTTCTAGCGGAAGGCTACGAGCAGTACTTC. It encodes CASSLDRGIVLAEGYEQYF.

V and J are TRBV5-1 and TRBJ2-6, with D perhaps TRBD1 or TRBD2 (5 bases each). CDR1 and CDR2 from the germline V gene are SGHRS and YFSETQ. Trimming cost V 4 bases and J 4 bases, with 24 bases left between them. CDR3 length: 19 residues. In DNA form, the CDR3 reads TGCGCCAGCAGCCTACGGGACCCCGTGGGAGTTAGCGGGGCCAACGTCCTGACTTTC. The encoded protein is CASSLRDPVGVSGANVLTF.